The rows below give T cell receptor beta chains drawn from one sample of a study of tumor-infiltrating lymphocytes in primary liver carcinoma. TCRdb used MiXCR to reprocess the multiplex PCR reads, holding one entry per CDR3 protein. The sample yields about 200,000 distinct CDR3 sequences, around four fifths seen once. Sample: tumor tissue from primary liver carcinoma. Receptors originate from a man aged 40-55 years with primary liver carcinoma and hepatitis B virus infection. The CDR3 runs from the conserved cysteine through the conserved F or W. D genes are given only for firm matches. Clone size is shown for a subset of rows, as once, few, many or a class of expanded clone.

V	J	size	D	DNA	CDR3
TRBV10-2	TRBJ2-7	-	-	TGCGCAAGCATAGACAACTGGGGTCGACCCAAGCAGTACTTC	CASIDNWGRPKQYF
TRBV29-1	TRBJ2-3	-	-	TGCAGCTCCGGCACTAGCACAGATACACAGTATTTT	CSSGTSTDTQYF
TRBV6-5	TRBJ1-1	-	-	TGTGCCAGGAGAGGGATAGCGAGGAAAGCTTTCTTT	CARRGIARKAFF
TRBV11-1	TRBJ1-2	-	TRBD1	TGTGCTAACAGCCGAACCGGGACAGTAATAGTTAACTATGGCTACACCTTC	CANSRTGTVIVNYGYTF
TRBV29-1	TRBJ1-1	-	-	TGCCGCGCTCAGAGTCAAAAGAACACTGAAGCTTTCTTT	CRAQSQKNTEAFF
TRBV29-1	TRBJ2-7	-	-	TGCAGCGTTGATGGCGCTCATGAGAAGTACTTC	CSVDGAHEKYF
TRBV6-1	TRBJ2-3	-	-	TGTGCCAGCAACCCCGGGACTGGCTCAGATATGCAGTATTTT	CASNPGTGSDMQYF
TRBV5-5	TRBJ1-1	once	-	TGTGCCAGCAACCATGAGTGTGGGCGGTACACTGAAGCTTTCTTT	CASNHECGRYTEAFF
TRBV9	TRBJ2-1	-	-	TGTGCCAGCAGCGTGCTGCTAGTGGCCCACAATGAGCAGTTCTTC	CASSVLLVAHNEQFF
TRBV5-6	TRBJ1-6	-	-	TGTGCTAGCAGCCCAAGGACTCTAGTGAATTCACCCCTCCACTTT	CASSPRTLVNSPLHF
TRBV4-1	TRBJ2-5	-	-	TGCGCCAGCAGCCAATATTTTAACCCGATCTCGGTGACCCAGTACTTC	CASSQYFNPISVTQYF
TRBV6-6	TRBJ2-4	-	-	TGTGCCAGCAGCTTGGGGATAGGAGCATCCAAAAACGTTCAGTACTTC	CASSLGIGASKNVQYF
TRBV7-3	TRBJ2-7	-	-	TGTGCCAGCAGCTTAATGCATCTCGGGGAGCTGTACTTC	CASSLMHLGELYF
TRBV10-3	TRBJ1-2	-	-	TGTGCCATCAGTGAGTCAACATGGATCTCAGCCTATGGCTACACCTTC	CAISESTWISAYGYTF
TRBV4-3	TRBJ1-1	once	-	TGTGCCAGCAGCCAAGATAGGGGGAACACTGAAGCTTCCTTT	CASSQDRGNTEASF
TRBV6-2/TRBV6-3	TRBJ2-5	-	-	TGTGCCAGCAGTTGGGCGTCCAGGGAGATGGAGACCTGGTACTTC	CASSWASREMETWYF
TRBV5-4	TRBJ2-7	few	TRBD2	TGTGCCAGCAGCCTTCGGACTAGCAGGAGATACGAGCAGTACTTC	CASSLRTSRRYEQYF
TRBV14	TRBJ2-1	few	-	TGTGCTAGCAATGCCGTAACGGGATGGGTAAACAATGAGCAGTTCTTC	CASNAVTGWVNNEQFF
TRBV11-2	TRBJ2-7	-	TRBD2	TGTGCCAGCAGCTTAGCGGGCGGGAGTCACGACGTACAGCACTTC	CASSLAGGSHDVQHF
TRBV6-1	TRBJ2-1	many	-	TGTGCCAGCAGTGAAGCGCAGGGGAGGCAGTTCTTC	CASSEAQGRQFF
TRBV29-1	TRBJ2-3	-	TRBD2	TGCAGCATCCGGACGGGGGGAGGAGATATGCAGTATTTT	CSIRTGGGDMQYF
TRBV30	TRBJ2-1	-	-	TGTGCCTGGAGCCCCAGCGGCAGCAATGAGCAGTTCTTC	CAWSPSGSNEQFF
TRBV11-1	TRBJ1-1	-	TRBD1	TGTGCCAGCTGCCCGCGACAGGGTCGGAACACTGAAGCCCTCTTT	CASCPRQGRNTEALF
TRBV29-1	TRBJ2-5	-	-	TGCACCGTTGAAGGTGTGGGACAAGGAGAGACCCAGTACTTC	CTVEGVGQGETQYF
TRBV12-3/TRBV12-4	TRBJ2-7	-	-	TGTGCCAGCAGTTTATGGGGGAAAGGGAGATCCTACGAACAGTACTTC	CASSLWGKGRSYEQYF
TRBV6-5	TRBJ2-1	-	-	TGTGTCAGCAATTACGCCGTATTAAATGAGCAGTTCTTC	CVSNYAVLNEQFF
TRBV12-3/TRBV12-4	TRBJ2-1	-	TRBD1	TGTGCCACCAGACAGGGGTGGGCGGGAAATTCTAACGAGCAGTTCTTC	CATRQGWAGNSNEQFF
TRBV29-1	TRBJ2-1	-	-	TGCAGCGTTGATCTTCTAGACGCCAGCTCCTACAATAAGCGGTTCTTC	CSVDLLDASSYNKRFF
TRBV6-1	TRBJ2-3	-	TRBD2	TGTGCCAGCAGTCACACTAGCGGGGCAGATGCGCAGTATTTT	CASSHTSGADAQYF
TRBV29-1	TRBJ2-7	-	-	TGCAGCGTTGAAGACACCTCTCCCTCCTACGACCAGTACTTC	CSVEDTSPSYDQYF
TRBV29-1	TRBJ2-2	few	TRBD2	TGCAGCGTTGGGACTAGCGCGGCGAGCACTGGGAAGCTGTTTTTT	CSVGTSAASTGKLFF
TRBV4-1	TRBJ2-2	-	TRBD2	TGCGCCAGCAACCAAGATTTCGCAGGACTAGCGGGAGCCCCGGGGGCCCGGGAGCTGTTTTTT	CASNQDFAGLAGAPGARELFF
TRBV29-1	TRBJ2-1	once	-	TGCAGCTTTGAGGTGGGCGGGACGGCCAGCGGTGAGCAGTTCTTC	CSFEVGGTASGEQFF
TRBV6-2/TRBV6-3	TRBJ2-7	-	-	TGTGCCAACAATTACGATGTACCCTACGAACAGTACTTC	CANNYDVPYEQYF
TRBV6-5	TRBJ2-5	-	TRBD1	TGTGTCTGCAGCGGGACAGGGGCAGGTGAAAAGACCCAGTACTTC	CVCSGTGAGEKTQYF
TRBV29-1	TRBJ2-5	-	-	TGCAGCGTTAAAGATGGGACATCCCAAGAGACCAAGTACTTC	CSVKDGTSQETKYF
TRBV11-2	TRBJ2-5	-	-	TGTGCCAGGAGCCCTATCACAATACAGGGTAATGGGCGGGAGACCCAGTACTTC	CARSPITIQGNGRETQYF
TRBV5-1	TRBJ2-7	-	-	TGCGCCAGCAGCTTCGCCAGGATAAACTCCTACGAGCAGTACTTC	CASSFARINSYEQYF
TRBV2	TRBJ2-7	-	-	TGTGCCATCAGTGAAACCTTGGACGAATACTTC	CAISETLDEYF
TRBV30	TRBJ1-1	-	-	TGTGCCTGGGACGGGGTGGGCACTGAATCTTTCTTT	CAWDGVGTESFF